This T cell receptor beta chain was captured by sequencing in a study of vaccination and CD4 T cells after COVID-19. In its sample, this clonotype was seen a few times. Its antigen is undetermined. An Oncomine TCR Beta short-read assay was used to sequence the DNA from cultured CD4+ T cells. TCRdb called the PCR reads again in MiXCR, with one record for every CDR3 protein. The table has approximately 11,000 distinct CDR3 sequences, almost 65% seen once. This CDR3 spans 15 amino acids. Germline V gives CDR1 MNHNS, CDR2 SASEGT. V dropped 5 bases and J dropped 1 base, with 12 bases sitting between them. Treatment indicated: approximately 11-day PBMC culture with coronavirus spike peptide pools or control peptides (ViraFEST assay).

Sample: CD4+ T cells from blood, cultured in vitro. The receptor was isolated from a human donor who had recovered from COVID-19. The chain is built from TRBV6-1 and TRBJ1-5; TRBD1 might be the D (6 bases). Here the CDR3 reads CASSPGVMSNQPQHF. The CDR3 nucleotides are TGTGCCAGCAGTCCAGGGGTTATGAGCAATCAGCCCCAGCATTTT.